The 21 T cell receptor beta chains given below trace back to one sample, sequenced in a study of blood T cell repertoires in COVID-19. Sequenced by immunoSEQ multiplex PCR; TCRdb stores in-frame clones only, minus some. The table shows a few hundred thousand clones, with approximately 85% occurring only once. The sequenced sample consisted of peripheral blood. These receptors came from a human donor in a cohort sampled during active COVID-19.

The chain couples TRBV6-5 to TRBJ1-2, with 8 bases identical to TRBD1. After removal of 0 bases from V and 1 base from J, the junction contained 4 bases not matched to a gene. This CDR3 spans 16 amino acids. CDR1 and CDR2 (germline): MNHEY, SVGAGI. The CDR3 DNA is TGTGCCAGCAGTTACTCCCAGGGGGCTGTTAACTATGGCTACACCTTC. As protein: CASSYSQGAVNYGYTF.

The chain recombines TRBV11-3 with TRBJ2-2, with D unclear. The CDR3 runs 13 residues. With 1 base removed from V and 6 bases from J, the gap between germline ends came to 6 bases. Germline V lookup: CDR1 SGHNT, CDR2 YENEEA. The CDR3: CASSLGAPGELFF. CDR3 nucleotides: TGTGCCAGCAGCTTAGGAGCGCCCGGGGAGCTGTTTTTT. Using reference TRBV11-3 and TRBJ2-2 for the parts outside the CDR3, the full variable domain is EAGVVQSPRYKIIEKKQPVAFWCNPISGHNTLYWYLQNLGQGPELLIRYENEEAVDDSQLPKDRFSAERLKGVDSTLKIQPAELGDSAVYLCASSLGAPGELFFGEGSRLTVL.

The chain has TRBV10-1 and TRBJ2-3; 8 nucleotides match TRBD2. The germline CDR1 and CDR2 sequences are WNHNN and SYGVQD (reference sequence). After removal of 0 bases from V and 3 bases from J, the junction contained 5 bases not matched to a gene. The CDR3 runs 16 residues. CDR3 DNA: TGCGCCAGCAGTGAGTCGGCGGGGGGTAGGACAGATACGCAGTATTTT. It translates to CASSESAGGRTDTQYF.

Only one count was recorded for this clone. This rearrangement joins TRBV9 to TRBJ2-5; 7 bases map to TRBD2. In germline, CDR1 is SGDLS, CDR2 YYNGEE. Trimming removed 0 bases from V and 6 bases from J; junction bases left unmatched: 2. This CDR3 has 13 amino acids. CDR3 DNA sequence: TGTGCCAGCAGCGTAGAGGGAGGGAAGACCCAGTACTTC. Protein product: CASSVEGGKTQYF.

This clone was recorded a few times. V usage is TRBV4-2 and J usage is TRBJ2-3, with 10 bases that match TRBD2. Trimming cost V 5 bases and J 4 bases; bases outside gene matches: 3. The germline CDR1 and CDR2 sequences are LGHNA and YNFKEQ. The CDR3 totals 14 residues. The CDR3 loop is CASSLSGGADTQYF. The CDR3 nucleotides read TGTGCCAGCAGCTTGAGCGGGGGGGCAGATACGCAGTATTTT.

The V call is TRBV6-6, the J call TRBJ2-7; possible D gene TRBD1, 6 bases. CDR3 size: 15 residues. Per the germline V gene, CDR1 is MNHNY and CDR2 is SVGAGI (reference sequence). V was trimmed by 2 bases and J by 3 bases, leaving 14 bases between them. The CDR3 sequence: CASSYVQGSSYEQYF. The CDR3 coding sequence is TGTGCCAGCAGTTACGTGCAGGGGTCAAGCTACGAGCAGTACTTC.

The chain links TRBV5-4 to TRBJ1-1; 10 bases fit TRBD1. Germline CDR1 is SGHNT and CDR2 is YYREEE (reference sequence). The CDR3 runs to 14 residues. After removal of 4 bases from V and 7 bases from J, the junction contained 7 bases not matched to a gene. CDR3 DNA sequence: TGTGCCAGCAGCCGAGGGACAGGGGTTGGTGAAGCTTTCTTT. Encoded protein: CASSRGTGVGEAFF. Combining the CDR3 with reference TRBV5-4 and TRBJ1-1 gives the whole variable domain ETGVTQSPTHLIKTRGQQVTLRCSSQSGHNTVSWYQQALGQGPQFIFQYYREEENGRGNFPPRFSGLQFPNYSSELNVNALELDDSALYLCASSRGTGVGEAFFGQGTRLTVV.

The chain couples TRBV13 to TRBJ1-1; D is uncertain. This CDR3 contains 12 residues. The germline V gene has CDR1 PRHDT and CDR2 FYEKMQ (reference sequence). V was cut by 7 bases and J by 0 bases, with 6 bases left in between. This CDR3 is CASNGVNTEAFF. CDR3 DNA: TGTGCCAGCAACGGGGTGAACACTGAAGCTTTCTTT.

The rearrangement links TRBV24-1 to TRBJ1-2; no clear D gene. V was clipped by 1 base and J by 3 bases, with 8 bases between them. The CDR3 runs 14 residues. Germline CDR1 and CDR2: KGHDR and SFDVKD. The CDR3, as DNA: TGTGCCACCAGTGATTTTTCGAGAGACTATGGCTACACCTTC. It specifies CATSDFSRDYGYTF.

This chain connects TRBV9 to TRBJ2-1; 11 nucleotides line up with TRBD2. J lost 7 bases, V lost 1 base, and 7 bases had no gene match. The CDR3 runs to 16 residues. Germline CDR1 and CDR2: SGDLS and YYNGEE. CDR3 loop: CASSVTTSGGGNEQFF. The CDR3 DNA reads as TGTGCCAGCAGCGTAACTACTAGCGGGGGTGGGAATGAGCAGTTCTTC.

V gene TRBV4-1 combines with J gene TRBJ1-5; 8 positions agree with TRBD1. The J segment lost 2 bases and the V segment lost 1 base, leaving 4 bases of the junction unmatched. In germline, CDR1 is MGHRA, CDR2 YSYEKL. This CDR3 is 16 amino acids long. This CDR3 is CASSQADRVGNQPQHF. In DNA form, the CDR3 reads TGCGCCAGCAGCCAAGCGGACAGGGTGGGCAATCAGCCCCAGCATTTT.

The chain is built from TRBV3-1 (or the pseudogene TRBV3-2) and TRBJ1-1, with D perhaps TRBD1 (6 bases). Germline V gene data show CDR1 as LGHDT and CDR2 as YNNKEL (reference sequence). Trimming cost V 5 bases and J 2 bases, with 15 bases left between them. The CDR3 has 15 amino acids. CDR3 residues: CASSAQGTLNTEAFF. The CDR3 nucleotides are TGTGCCAGCAGCGCACAGGGTACCCTAAACACTGAAGCTTTCTTT.

CDR3 region: CASSLRGPLAKNIQYF. CDR3 nucleotide sequence: TGTGCCAGCAGCCTCAGGGGGCCCTTAGCCAAAAACATTCAGTACTTC. The rearrangement uses TRBV5-5 and TRBJ2-4; TRBD1 aligns across 8 bases. The V segment lost 4 bases and the J segment 0 bases; nucleotides outside the gene matches: 6. Germline V gene lookup returns CDR1 SGHKS and CDR2 YYEKEE (reference sequence). This CDR3 has 16 residues.

The gene calls are TRBV12-5 and TRBJ2-2; D is possibly TRBD2 (6 bases). The V end was cut by 7 bases, the J end by 7 bases, with 16 bases between. This CDR3 comprises 14 residues. Germline assignment: CDR1 LGHNT and CDR2 FRNRAP. The DNA for the CDR3 is TGTGCTAGTGCTCCTTCCTGGAGGGTCGGGGAGCTGTTTTTT. Translating it yields CASAPSWRVGELFF.

V is TRBV12-3 or TRBV12-4 and J is TRBJ1-1; perhaps TRBD1 as D (6 bases). This CDR3 region has 13 residues. The V gene lost 0 bases and the J gene lost 9 bases, with 11 bases spanning the gap. The CDR3 nucleotides are TGTGCCAGCAGTTTAGCGCTAAGGGGGAAAGCTTTCTTT. It is translated as CASSLALRGKAFF.

The chain employs TRBV19 and TRBJ1-2; D is perhaps TRBD1 (6 bases). This CDR3 spans 18 amino acids. Trimming cost V 2 bases and J 0 bases, with 19 bases left between them. The germline V gene encodes CDR1 LNHDA and CDR2 SQIVND (reference sequence). The CDR3: CASSILSGGRLPNYGYTF. CDR3 nucleotides: TGTGCCAGTAGTATATTAAGTGGGGGCAGGCTACCTAACTATGGCTACACCTTC.

The J gene is TRBJ1-6, the V gene TRBV7-8, with a tentative D call TRBD1 (6 bases). CDR1 and CDR2 (germline): SGHVS, FQNEAQ. The CDR3 runs to 16 residues. V dropped 0 bases and J dropped 7 bases, with 13 bases sitting between them. CDR3 sequence reads: CASSLANRDGNSPLHF. The CDR3 region has the DNA TGTGCCAGCAGCTTAGCTAACAGGGACGGGAATTCACCCCTCCACTTT. Variable domain in full (rest from reference TRBV7-8 and TRBJ1-6): GAGVSQSPRYKVAKRGQDVALRCDPISGHVSLFWYQQALGQGPEFLTYFQNEAQLDKSGLPSDRFFAERPEGSVSTLKIQRTQQEDSAVYLCASSLANRDGNSPLHFGNGTRLTVT.

Of note for this clone: The same CDR3 also results from other DNA sequences found in this sample. The rearrangement uses TRBV6-5 and TRBJ1-2; D possibly corresponds to TRBD1 (5 bases). Germline V gene lookup returns CDR1 MNHEY and CDR2 SVGAGI. V was pared by 2 bases and J by 1 base, with 5 bases between. This CDR3 has 13 amino acids. Here the CDR3 DNA reads TGTGCCAGCAGTTACGACAGTAACTATGGCTACACCTTC. It encodes CASSYDSNYGYTF.

This clone was picked up one time. The V and J genes are TRBV27 and TRBJ1-4, with 7 bases lining up with TRBD1. V dropped 6 bases and J dropped 6; count of bases not matched to a gene: 7. This CDR3 region has 14 residues. Germline V gene sequence: CDR1 MNHEY, CDR2 SMNVEV (reference sequence). The CDR3 nucleotides are TGTGCCAGCAGGACAGGACAGGATCATGAAAAACTGTTTTTT. Translating it yields CASRTGQDHEKLFF.

The chain uses TRBV5-1 and TRBJ1-3; D gene ambiguous. This CDR3 is 13 amino acids long. V shed 5 bases and J shed 4 bases, with 10 bases lying between them. Looked up from germline, CDR1 is SGHRS and CDR2 is YFSETQ. CDR3 sequence reads: CASRNENGNTIYF. CDR3 nucleotide sequence: TGCGCCAGCAGGAACGAGAACGGAAACACCATATATTTT. Combining the CDR3 with reference TRBV5-1 and TRBJ1-3 gives the whole variable domain KAGVTQTPRYLIKTRGQQVTLSCSPISGHRSVSWYQQTPGQGLQFLFEYFSETQRNKGNFPGRFSGRQFSNSRSEMNVSTLELGDSALYLCASRNENGNTIYFGEGSWLTVV.

CDR3 residues: CASSPGTQTYEQYF. CDR3 nucleotides: TGTGCCAGCAGCCCCGGGACACAAACCTACGAGCAGTACTTC. This rearrangement joins TRBV6-5 to TRBJ2-7, with D perhaps TRBD1 (6 bases). With 6 bases removed from V and 2 bases from J, the gap between germline ends came to 14 bases. This CDR3 has 14 amino acids. Germline V gene data show CDR1 as MNHEY and CDR2 as SVGAGI.